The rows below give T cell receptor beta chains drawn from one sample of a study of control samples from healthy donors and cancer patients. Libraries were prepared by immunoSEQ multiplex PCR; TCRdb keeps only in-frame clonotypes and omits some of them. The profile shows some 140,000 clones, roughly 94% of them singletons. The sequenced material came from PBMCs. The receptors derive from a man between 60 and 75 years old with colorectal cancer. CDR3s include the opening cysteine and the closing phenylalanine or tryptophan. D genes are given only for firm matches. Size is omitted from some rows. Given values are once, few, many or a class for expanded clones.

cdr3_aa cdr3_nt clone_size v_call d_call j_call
CASSQMVQGLIGF TGTGCCAGCAGCCAAATGGTTCAGGGGCTGATAGGTTTT few TRBV3-1/TRBV3-2 - TRBJ1-1
CASSGGDTGELFF TGTGCCAGCAGCGGGGGGGACACCGGGGAGCTGTTTTTT few TRBV9 - TRBJ2-2
CASSLEGRRETQYF TGCGCCAGCAGCTTGGAGGGGAGGCGAGAGACCCAGTACTTC - TRBV5-1 - TRBJ2-5
CASSSSWEVRQPQHF TGTGCCAGCAGTTCAAGCTGGGAGGTACGTCAGCCCCAGCATTTT - TRBV27 - TRBJ1-5
CASSLGNGELFF TGTGCCAGCAGCTTGGGCAACGGGGAGCTGTTTTTT - TRBV5-5 - TRBJ2-2
CATDAPGTEAFF TGTGCCACCGACGCCCCCGGCACTGAAGCTTTCTTT once TRBV7-9 - TRBJ1-1
CATGGAVPRLEETQYF TGTGCCACCGGTGGGGCAGTACCCCGCCTCGAAGAGACCCAGTACTTC - TRBV24-1 - TRBJ2-5
CASSGGTDNNEQFF TGTGCCAGCAGCGGGGGGACGGATAACAATGAGCAGTTCTTC - TRBV25-1 TRBD2 TRBJ2-1
CASSSLGSNQPQHF TGTGCCAGCAGTTCCCTGGGGAGCAATCAGCCCCAGCATTTT - TRBV2 - TRBJ1-5
CASSGQGWGTDTQYF TGTGCCAGCAGCGGACAGGGATGGGGCACAGATACGCAGTATTTT - TRBV7-2 TRBD1 TRBJ2-3
CASSPQAGGTEAFF TGTGCCAGCTCACCACAAGCAGGGGGCACTGAAGCTTTCTTT - TRBV18 TRBD1 TRBJ1-1
CASKRQENSPLHF TGTGCCAGCAAGAGACAGGAGAATTCACCCCTCCACTTT - TRBV2 - TRBJ1-6
CAWSVGQGGQPQHF TGTGCCTGGAGTGTCGGGCAGGGCGGTCAGCCCCAGCATTTT few TRBV30 - TRBJ1-5
CASSQDRGNQPQHF TGTGCCAGTAGCCAAGACAGGGGCAATCAGCCCCAGCATTTT - TRBV19 TRBD1 TRBJ1-5
CASSRGGAGATQYF TGTGCCAGCAGTAGGGGAGGGGCAGGGGCGACCCAGTACTTC - TRBV6-2/TRBV6-3 - TRBJ2-5
CASSQGSSSYNSPLHF TGTGCCAGCAGCCAAGGATCGAGCTCCTATAATTCACCCCTCCACTTT - TRBV3-1/TRBV3-2 - TRBJ1-6
CASSQDYTVTRGRSDTQYF TGCGCCAGCAGCCAAGATTATACAGTGACTAGAGGTCGGTCCGATACGCAGTATTTT - TRBV4-3 - TRBJ2-3
CASSLRIIGELFF TGTGCCAGCAGTTTACGGATTATCGGGGAGCTGTTTTTT - TRBV28 - TRBJ2-2